This T cell receptor beta chain was observed in a study of CD8 T cells in ankylosing spondylitis. Study results and caveats: Disease-linked clones displayed a CD8+ phenotype and appeared relatively rarely in peripheral blood. Blood of patients with ankylosing spondylitis appeared to be characterized by a TCR beta motif of about 8 highly homologous variants.

The V and J ends lost 1 base and 1 base respectively, with 11 bases between them. The CDR3 is 15 residues long. Germline V gene data show CDR1 as SGHRS and CDR2 as YFSETQ. TCRdb independently ran MiXCR on the 5' RACE reads; one entry per CDR3 protein. The data contain 340,000 or so distinct CDR3 sequences, about 14% of them singletons. In its sample, this clonotype was seen many times. The antigen remains unidentified. The TCR comes from a male donor with ankylosing spondylitis or in good health (not recorded which). This chain connects TRBV5-1 to TRBJ2-5; the D is unclear. Sequenced: blood, either unsorted or a sorted T cell fraction (not recorded which). The CDR3 protein is CASSLNRPVQETQYF. CDR3 sequence (DNA): TGCGCCAGCAGCTTGAATCGGCCAGTCCAAGAGACCCAGTACTTC. The full variable domain, in which reference TRBV5-1 and TRBJ2-5 provide the parts outside the CDR3, is KAGVTQTPRYLIKTRGQQVTLSCSPISGHRSVSWYQQTPGQGLQFLFEYFSETQRNKGNFPGRFSGRQFSNSRSEMNVSTLELGDSALYLCASSLNRPVQETQYFGPGTRLLVL.